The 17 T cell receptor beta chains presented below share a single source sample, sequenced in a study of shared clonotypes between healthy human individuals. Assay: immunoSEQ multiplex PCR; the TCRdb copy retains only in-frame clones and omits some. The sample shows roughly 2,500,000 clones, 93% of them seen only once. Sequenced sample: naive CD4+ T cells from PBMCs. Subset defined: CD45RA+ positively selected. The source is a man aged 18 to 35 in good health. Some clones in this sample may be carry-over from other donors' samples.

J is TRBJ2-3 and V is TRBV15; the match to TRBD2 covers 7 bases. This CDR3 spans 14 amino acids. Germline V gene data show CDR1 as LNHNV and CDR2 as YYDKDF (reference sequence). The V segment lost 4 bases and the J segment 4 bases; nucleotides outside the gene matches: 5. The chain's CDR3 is CATSNQRDADTQYF. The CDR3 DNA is TGTGCCACCAGCAACCAGCGGGACGCAGATACGCAGTATTTT.

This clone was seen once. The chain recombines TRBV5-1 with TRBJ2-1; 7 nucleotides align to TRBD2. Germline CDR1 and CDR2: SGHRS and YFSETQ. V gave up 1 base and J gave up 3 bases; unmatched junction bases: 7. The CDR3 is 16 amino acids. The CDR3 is CASSLPRLADYNEQFF. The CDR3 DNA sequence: TGCGCCAGCAGCTTGCCCCGACTAGCAGACTACAATGAGCAGTTCTTC.

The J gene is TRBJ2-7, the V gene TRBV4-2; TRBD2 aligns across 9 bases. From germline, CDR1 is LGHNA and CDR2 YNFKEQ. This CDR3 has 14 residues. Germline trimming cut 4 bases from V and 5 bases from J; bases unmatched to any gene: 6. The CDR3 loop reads CASSPLAGNDEQYF. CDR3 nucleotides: TGTGCCAGCAGCCCTCTAGCGGGAAACGACGAGCAGTACTTC.

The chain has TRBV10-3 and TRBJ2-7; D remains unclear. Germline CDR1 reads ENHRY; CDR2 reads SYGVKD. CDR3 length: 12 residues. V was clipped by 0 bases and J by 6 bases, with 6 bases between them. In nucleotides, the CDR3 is TGTGCCATCAGTGAGTCGAGTCCCGAGCAGTACTTC. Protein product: CAISESSPEQYF.

The CDR3: CASSFLGQGIAEAFF. In DNA, the CDR3 is TGCGCCAGCAGCTTTCTGGGACAGGGGATCGCTGAAGCTTTCTTT. The gene calls are TRBV5-1 and TRBJ1-1; 10 nucleotides align to TRBD1. The V and J ends lost 2 bases and 6 bases, in that order; junction bases with no gene match: 7. The CDR3 has 15 amino acids. Per the germline V gene, CDR1 is SGHRS and CDR2 is YFSETQ.

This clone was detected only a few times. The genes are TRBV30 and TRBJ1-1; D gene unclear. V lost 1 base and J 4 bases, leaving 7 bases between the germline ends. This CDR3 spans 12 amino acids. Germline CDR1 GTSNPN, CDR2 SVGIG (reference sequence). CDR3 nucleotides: TGTGCCTGGAGTGAGCGGGGCACTGAAGCTTTCTTT. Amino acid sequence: CAWSERGTEAFF.

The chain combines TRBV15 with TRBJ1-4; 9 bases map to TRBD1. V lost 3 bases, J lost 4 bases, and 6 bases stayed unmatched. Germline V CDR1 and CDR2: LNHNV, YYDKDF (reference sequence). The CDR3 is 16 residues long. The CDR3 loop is CATSSGTGTNNEKLFF. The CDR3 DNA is TGTGCCACCAGCAGCGGGACAGGGACGAATAATGAAAAACTGTTTTTT.

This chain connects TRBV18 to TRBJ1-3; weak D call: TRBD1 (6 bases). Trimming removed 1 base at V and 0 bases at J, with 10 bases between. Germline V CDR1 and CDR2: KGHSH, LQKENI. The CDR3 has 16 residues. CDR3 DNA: TGTGCCAGCTCACCACTAACAGGGAGCTCTGGAAACACCATATATTTT. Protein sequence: CASSPLTGSSGNTIYF.

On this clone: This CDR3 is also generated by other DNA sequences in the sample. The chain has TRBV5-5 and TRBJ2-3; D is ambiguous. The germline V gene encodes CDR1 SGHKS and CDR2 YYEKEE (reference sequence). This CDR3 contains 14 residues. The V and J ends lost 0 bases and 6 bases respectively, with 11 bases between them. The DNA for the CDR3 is TGTGCCAGCAGCTTGGGAGCTGGACCCGATACGCAGTATTTT. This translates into CASSLGAGPDTQYF.

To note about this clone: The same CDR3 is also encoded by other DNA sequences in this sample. In DNA form, the CDR3 reads TGCGCCAGCAGCTTGATAGGAGGGGAAGAGACCCAGTACTTC. It translates to CASSLIGGEETQYF. The chain joins TRBV5-1 to TRBJ2-5, with D possibly TRBD2 on 6 matching bases. The length of the CDR3 is 14 residues. V lost 1 base, J lost 3 bases, and 10 bases lay in between. Germline V gene sequence: CDR1 SGHRS, CDR2 YFSETQ. Full variable domain (outside the CDR3, taken from reference TRBV5-1 and TRBJ2-5): KAGVTQTPRYLIKTRGQQVTLSCSPISGHRSVSWYQQTPGQGLQFLFEYFSETQRNKGNFPGRFSGRQFSNSRSEMNVSTLELGDSALYLCASSLIGGEETQYFGPGTRLLVL.

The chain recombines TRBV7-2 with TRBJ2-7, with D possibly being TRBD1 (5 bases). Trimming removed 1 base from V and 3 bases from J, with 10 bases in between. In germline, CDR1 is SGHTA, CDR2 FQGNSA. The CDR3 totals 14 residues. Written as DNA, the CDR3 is TGTGCCAGCAGCTTAGGCCCAGGGATCTACGAGCAGTACTTC. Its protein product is CASSLGPGIYEQYF.

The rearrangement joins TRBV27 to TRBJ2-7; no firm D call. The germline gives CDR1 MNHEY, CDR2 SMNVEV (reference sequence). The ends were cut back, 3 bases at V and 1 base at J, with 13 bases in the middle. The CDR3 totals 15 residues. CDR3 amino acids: CASSFTSLGSYEQYF. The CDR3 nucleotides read TGTGCCAGCAGTTTCACTTCACTGGGGTCCTACGAGCAGTACTTC.

The CDR3 DNA sequence: TGTGCCAGCAGTCACGACATGGGGGGACTAGAGACCCAGTACTTC. Encoded protein: CASSHDMGGLETQYF. The chain combines TRBV27 with TRBJ2-5; a possible D gene is TRBD2 (6 bases). This CDR3 is 15 amino acids long. From germline, CDR1 is MNHEY and CDR2 SMNVEV (reference sequence). Trimming took off 5 bases at V and 4 bases at J, with 17 bases between the two ends.

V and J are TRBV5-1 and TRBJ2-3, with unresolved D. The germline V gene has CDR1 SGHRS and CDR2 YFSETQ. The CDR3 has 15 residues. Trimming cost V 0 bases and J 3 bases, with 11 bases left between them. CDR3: CASSLDLRRTDTQYF. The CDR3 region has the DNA TGCGCCAGCAGCTTGGATTTACGCCGGACAGATACGCAGTATTTT.

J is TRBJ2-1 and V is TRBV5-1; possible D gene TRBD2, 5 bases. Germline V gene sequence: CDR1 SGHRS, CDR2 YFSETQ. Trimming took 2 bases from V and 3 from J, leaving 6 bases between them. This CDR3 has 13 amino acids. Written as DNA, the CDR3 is TGCGCCAGCAGCTTCACTAGCTACAATGAGCAGTTCTTC. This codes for CASSFTSYNEQFF.

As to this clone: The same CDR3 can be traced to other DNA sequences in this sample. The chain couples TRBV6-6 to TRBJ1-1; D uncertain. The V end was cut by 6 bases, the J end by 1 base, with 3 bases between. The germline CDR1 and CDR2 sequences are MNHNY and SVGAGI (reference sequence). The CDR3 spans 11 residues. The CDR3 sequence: CASRENTEAFF. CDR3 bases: TGTGCCAGCAGAGAGAACACTGAAGCTTTCTTT.

CDR3 protein: CASSLRRNGYTF. CDR3 DNA: TGTGCCAGCAGCCTTAGACGGAATGGCTACACCTTC. The V gene is TRBV7-9, the J gene TRBJ1-2; D is unclear. Germline lookup yields CDR1 SEHNR and CDR2 FQNEAQ (reference sequence). V lost 5 bases and J lost 6, with 10 bases in between. The CDR3 extends over 12 amino acids.